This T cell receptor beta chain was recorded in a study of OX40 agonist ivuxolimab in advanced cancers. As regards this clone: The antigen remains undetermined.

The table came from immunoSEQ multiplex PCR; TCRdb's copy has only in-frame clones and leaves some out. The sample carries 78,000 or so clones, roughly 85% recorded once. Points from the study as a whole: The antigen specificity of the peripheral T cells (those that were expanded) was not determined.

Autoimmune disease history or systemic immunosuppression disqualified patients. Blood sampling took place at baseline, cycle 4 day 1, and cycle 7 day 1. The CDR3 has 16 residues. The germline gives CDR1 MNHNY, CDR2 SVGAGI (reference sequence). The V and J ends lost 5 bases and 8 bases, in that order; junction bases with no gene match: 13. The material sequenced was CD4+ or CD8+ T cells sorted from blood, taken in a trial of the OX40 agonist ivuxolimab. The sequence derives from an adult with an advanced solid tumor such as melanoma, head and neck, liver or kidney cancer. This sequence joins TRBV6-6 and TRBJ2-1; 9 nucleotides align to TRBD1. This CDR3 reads CASSPPYRDRVDEQFF. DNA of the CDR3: TGTGCCAGCAGTCCACCCTACCGGGACAGGGTCGATGAGCAGTTCTTC.